This record looks at one T cell receptor beta chain sequence and its context. Its antigen is not known. This sample was included in a study of response to subunit inactivated influenza vaccine. The study, taken as a whole, reports: New T cells are recruited in small numbers by each seasonal influenza vaccination, according to the authors' suggestion.

A single record per CDR3 protein comes from TCRdb applying MiXCR to the RT-PCR reads. The sample holds 450,000 to 500,000 distinct CDR3 sequences; approximately 10% are singletons and the top ten take about 12%. Trimming at V came to 3 bases and at J to 1 base, leaving 9 bases not matched to a gene. The CDR3 length is 16 residues. Germline assignment: CDR1 LNHDA and CDR2 SQIVND (reference sequence). The sample here was PBMCs from blood, taken more than 35 days after vaccination. The rearrangement uses TRBV19 and TRBJ2-7; TRBD2 matches at 7 bases. This receptor was obtained from a man between 45 and 60 years old who received an inactivated influenza vaccine. This chain's CDR3 is CASSIDHGEGSYEQYF. The DNA for the CDR3 is TGTGCCAGTAGTATCGATCACGGGGAGGGATCCTACGAGCAGTACTTC.